This TCR beta chain was identified during a study of molecular identifiers for immune sequencing clone quantification. Bulk libraries came from a prior protocol with listed TCR primers. TCRdb independently ran MiXCR on the PCR reads; one entry per CDR3 protein. This table holds about 640,000 distinct CDR3 sequences, 15% to 20% found once. Study outcomes and limitations: It was shown that clones above 20 RNA copies held over 97% of effector molecules, but under 1% in naive cells.

This clonotype was observed a handful of times. Its antigen remains unknown. A single base separates this from a much larger clone, so it may be a read error. This is likely a read error, given that the CDR3 carries no conserved phenylalanine or tryptophan at its end. The sequenced sample consisted of naive CD8+ T cells from blood, with Jurkat cell RNA spiked in. As for subset: FACS-sorted CD8+CD4-CCR7+CD45RA+ naive T cells. This TCR was recovered from a human donor in good health. Some libraries in this study had Jurkat cell RNA spiked in.

In DNA form, the CDR3 reads TGCGCCAGCAGCCCACAAATTCCGGACGGTCCGGGGTCCTACGAGCAGTACCTC. Residues: CASSPQIPDGPGSYEQYL. This rearrangement joins TRBV5-1 to TRBJ2-7, with D possibly TRBD2 on 5 matching bases. V was trimmed by 4 bases and J by 1 base, leaving 24 bases between them. Germline V gene sequence: CDR1 SGHRS, CDR2 YFSETQ. The CDR3 is 18 residues long.